This entry lists 21 T cell receptor beta chains sequenced from one sample in a study of tumor-infiltrating lymphocytes in localized non-small cell lung cancer. The method was immunoSEQ multiplex PCR; TCRdb's version includes in-frame clones alone and lacks a portion of them. Altogether 5,500 to 8,000 clones are present, about 72% being singletons, with the ten largest covering around 12%. Sequencing used lung tumor tissue. These receptors came from a human donor with non-small cell lung cancer.

The chain carries TRBV19 and TRBJ2-5; TRBD1 aligns across 9 bases. Germline assignment: CDR1 LNHDA and CDR2 SQIVND (reference sequence). The CDR3 sequence is 13 residues long. The junction had 4 bases not matched to a gene; V was cut back by 5 bases and J by 6 bases. CDR3 sequence: CASSRDRAKTQYF. The CDR3 coding sequence is TGTGCCAGTAGTCGGGACAGGGCCAAGACCCAGTACTTC.

The sample holds a few counts of this clone. The chain couples TRBV2 to TRBJ2-7; D remains unclear. Germline values: CDR1 SNHLY, CDR2 FYNNEI. Trimming cost V 8 bases and J 1 base, with 12 bases left between them. The length of the CDR3 is 13 residues. CDR3 sequence reads: CASGVQGSYEQYF. The CDR3 nucleotides are TGTGCCAGCGGAGTACAAGGGTCCTACGAGCAGTACTTC.

The chain joins TRBV4-1 to TRBJ1-4, with a possible D match to TRBD1 (6 bases). V lost 7 bases and J lost 7, with 19 bases in between. The CDR3 is 15 residues long. CDR1 is MGHRA, CDR2 YSYEKL, per germline. DNA for the CDR3: TGCGCCAGCAACCGGGGGGGGCGAGGAGGTGAAAAACTGTTTTTT. This translates into CASNRGGRGGEKLFF.

J is TRBJ1-6 and V is TRBV27; tentative D call: TRBD1 (5 bases). The V gene's germline CDR1 is MNHEY and CDR2 SMNVEV (reference sequence). The CDR3 runs to 16 residues. The V end was cut by 5 bases, the J end by 7 bases, with 18 bases between. The CDR3 DNA follows: TGTGCCAGCAGTCCAGGGTCGGTACGGGGCAATTCACCCCTCCACTTT. Its translation: CASSPGSVRGNSPLHF.

This clone came up a few times. The rearrangement links TRBV5-1 to TRBJ2-7; no firm D call. CDR3 length: 15 amino acids. Trimming cost V 0 bases and J 7 bases, with 17 bases left between them. The V gene's germline CDR1 is SGHRS and CDR2 YFSETQ. CDR3 sequence reads: CASSLAQTKGIEQYF. The CDR3 bases are TGCGCCAGCAGCTTGGCCCAGACGAAGGGCATAGAGCAGTACTTC. The whole variable domain, filled in from reference TRBV5-1 and TRBJ2-7, reads KAGVTQTPRYLIKTRGQQVTLSCSPISGHRSVSWYQQTPGQGLQFLFEYFSETQRNKGNFPGRFSGRQFSNSRSEMNVSTLELGDSALYLCASSLAQTKGIEQYFGPGTRLTVT.

This clone showed up just once. The rearrangement links TRBV2 to TRBJ2-5, with TRBD2 identical over 9 bases. CDR3 size: 14 residues. V was pared by 6 bases and J by 5 bases, with 7 bases of the junction left unmatched. Germline CDR1 SNHLY, CDR2 FYNNEI. The CDR3: CASRGLAFLETQYF. Written as DNA, the CDR3 is TGTGCCAGCAGGGGACTAGCTTTCCTGGAGACCCAGTACTTC.

By sample fraction, this clone is large. V is TRBV10-2 and J is TRBJ2-5, with 8 bases matching TRBD2. The CDR3 consists of 14 residues. Germline assignment: CDR1 WSHSY and CDR2 SAAADI. The trim removed 6 bases at V and 2 bases at J, leaving 5 bases unmatched. CDR3 loop: CASRGSGVQETQYF. CDR3 nucleotide sequence: TGCGCCAGCAGGGGTAGCGGGGTTCAAGAGACCCAGTACTTC.

The chain couples TRBV9 to TRBJ1-4, with D maybe TRBD1 (6 bases). This CDR3 is 18 amino acids long. The germline V and J ends were trimmed by 2 bases and 8 bases, with 25 bases remaining between them. CDR1 SGDLS and CDR2 YYNGEE come from the germline V gene. Written as DNA, the CDR3 is TGTGCCAGCAGCGTGGGGACGAGGAGGGGGGCCTTTGAAGAAAAACTGTTTTTT. This sequence encodes CASSVGTRRGAFEEKLFF.

This chain links TRBV2 with TRBJ1-2; 9 bases agree with TRBD1. Germline V lookup: CDR1 SNHLY, CDR2 FYNNEI. V gave up 3 bases and J gave up 7 bases; unmatched junction bases: 6. The CDR3 runs to 14 residues. The CDR3 is CASSEETGGSGYTF. CDR3 bases: TGTGCCAGCAGTGAGGAGACAGGGGGTTCTGGCTACACCTTC. Filled out from reference TRBV2 and TRBJ1-2, the complete variable domain reads EPEVTQTPSHQVTQMGQEVILRCVPISNHLYFYWYRQILGQKVEFLVSFYNNEISEKSEIFDDQFSVERPDGSNFTLKIRSTKLEDSAMYFCASSEETGGSGYTFGSGTRLTVV.

This clone has more than one count but fewer than ten. The chain uses TRBV10-3 and TRBJ2-3, with TRBD2 as a possible D gene (6 bases). This CDR3 is 13 amino acids long. Germline loops: CDR1 ENHRY, CDR2 SYGVKD. Trimming took off 10 bases at V and 0 bases at J, with 11 bases between the two ends. The CDR3 nucleotides are TGTGCCACTGGGAGGACTAGCACAGATACGCAGTATTTT. This gives the protein CATGRTSTDTQYF.

This chain uses TRBV5-6 with TRBJ1-3; a weak D match, TRBD1 (5 bases). V gave up 0 bases and J gave up 4 bases, with 8 bases separating them. Looked up from germline, CDR1 is SGHDT and CDR2 is YYEEEE. The length of the CDR3 is 14 residues. The chain's CDR3 is CASSLVQGGNTIYF. CDR3 DNA sequence: TGTGCCAGCAGCTTGGTTCAGGGAGGAAACACCATATATTTT.

The CDR3 here is CAIESGGNIYEQYF. CDR3 coding DNA: TGTGCCATCGAAAGCGGGGGTAATATCTACGAGCAGTACTTC. The chain has TRBV6-1 and TRBJ2-7, with 8 positions matching TRBD2. This CDR3 region has 14 residues. V dropped 10 bases and J dropped 3; count of bases not matched to a gene: 11. The germline V gene encodes CDR1 MNHNS and CDR2 SASEGT.

This chain joins TRBV5-5 and TRBJ1-2; D may be TRBD1 (6 bases). Trimming removed 4 bases from V and 0 bases from J, with 10 bases in between. The length of the CDR3 is 14 residues. Germline V lookup: CDR1 SGHKS, CDR2 YYEKEE (reference sequence). The chain's CDR3 is CASSQDRSNYGYTF. In DNA, the CDR3 is TGTGCCAGCAGCCAAGACAGGTCTAACTATGGCTACACCTTC.

The genes are TRBV5-1 and TRBJ1-1; D is perhaps TRBD1 (6 bases). The CDR3 is 14 amino acids. V lost 2 bases, J lost 4 bases, and 12 bases lay in between. Germline V gives CDR1 SGHRS, CDR2 YFSETQ. The CDR3 here is CASSFPQGGTEAFF. In DNA form, the CDR3 reads TGCGCCAGCAGCTTCCCACAGGGAGGCACTGAAGCTTTCTTT.

The genes are TRBV10-3 and TRBJ2-2; 7 nucleotides agree with TRBD1. The CDR3 is 16 residues long. After removal of 0 bases from V and 6 bases from J, the junction contained 7 bases not matched to a gene. CDR1 and CDR2 from the germline V gene are ENHRY and SYGVKD. The CDR3 nucleotides read TGTGCCATCAGTGAGTCGAAGAGGGGGCTGGCCGGGGAGCTGTTTTTT. Translating it yields CAISESKRGLAGELFF.

The gene calls are TRBV19 and TRBJ2-3, with D unclear. Germline CDR1 and CDR2: LNHDA and SQIVND (reference sequence). This CDR3 is 14 amino acids long. Trimming removed 3 bases from V and 2 bases from J, with 9 bases in between. CDR3 sequence (DNA): TGTGCCAGTAGTATGTACTATACCACAGATACGCAGTATTTT. Translation: CASSMYYTTDTQYF.

The V call is TRBV2, the J call TRBJ2-7; D is possibly TRBD1 or TRBD2 (5 bases each). Trimming removed 3 bases at V and 6 bases at J, with 12 bases between. Germline lookup yields CDR1 SNHLY and CDR2 FYNNEI. This CDR3 is 13 amino acids long. The CDR3 loop reads CASSEGTPGEQYF. The DNA of the CDR3 is TGTGCCAGCAGTGAGGGGACCCCTGGCGAGCAGTACTTC.

The chain recombines TRBV10-2 with TRBJ1-2, with D possibly matching TRBD1 (5 bases). CDR1 and CDR2 from the germline V gene are WSHSY and SAAADI. The CDR3 is made up of 14 amino acids. V gave up 4 bases and J gave up 6 bases, with 15 bases separating them. Here the CDR3 reads CASSVLGEVDGYTF. The CDR3 DNA reads TGCGCCAGCAGTGTCCTAGGGGAGGTGGATGGCTACACCTTC.

This rearrangement joins TRBV7-6 to TRBJ2-7, with D unresolved. Germline V gene lookup returns CDR1 SGHVS and CDR2 FNYEAQ. Trimming removed 2 bases at V and 5 bases at J, with 10 bases between. The CDR3 loop spans 13 amino acids. CDR3 sequence: CASSLRNKDEQYF. The DNA for the CDR3 is TGTGCCAGCAGCTTAAGAAACAAGGACGAGCAGTACTTC.

The chain combines TRBV5-6 with TRBJ2-6; tentative D call: TRBD1 (5 bases). The V end was cut by 2 bases, the J end by 0 bases, with 6 bases between. CDR3 size: 15 residues. Germline values: CDR1 SGHDT, CDR2 YYEEEE. The CDR3 DNA follows: TGTGCCAGCAGCTTCAGGGTCTCTGGGGCCAACGTCCTGACTTTC. Its translation: CASSFRVSGANVLTF.

For the CDR3, the DNA is TGTGCCAGCAGCGTAGGTAGCCACAATGAGCAGTTCTTC. Protein sequence: CASSVGSHNEQFF. J is TRBJ2-1 and V is TRBV9; D call uncertain. Trimming left V 0 bases short and J 5 bases short, with 6 bases between. CDR3 length equals 13 residues. Germline loops: CDR1 SGDLS, CDR2 YYNGEE.